One sample yielded the 27 T cell receptor beta chains listed below, sequenced in a study of shared clonotypes between healthy human individuals. Profiling relied on immunoSEQ multiplex PCR, and the TCRdb table lists in-frame clones only, not all of them. The sample includes around 500,000 clones, 79% of them seen just once. The specimen sequenced was PBMCs. These receptors originate from a woman aged 40 to 55 in good health. Some clones in this sample may be carry-over from other donors' samples.

This clone came up once. J is TRBJ2-3 and V is TRBV7-2; 8 bases line up with TRBD2. J was trimmed by 4 bases and V by 6 bases; bases with no gene match: 6. In germline, CDR1 is SGHTA, CDR2 FQGNSA. This CDR3 is 14 amino acids long. The CDR3 sequence is CASRSGTRADTQYF. CDR3 nucleotide sequence: TGTGCCAGCAGATCCGGGACTAGAGCAGATACGCAGTATTTT.

The chain uses TRBV19 and TRBJ2-7; D perhaps matches TRBD2 (6 bases). Per the germline V gene, CDR1 is LNHDA and CDR2 is SQIVND (reference sequence). This CDR3 spans 14 amino acids. Trimming shortened V by 7 bases and J by 4 bases, and 17 bases separated the two germline ends. For the CDR3, the DNA is TGTGCCAGTAATAATCGGTTGGGACTTTACGAGCAGTACTTC. This gives the protein CASNNRLGLYEQYF. Full variable domain (remainder filled in from reference TRBV19 and TRBJ2-7): DGGITQSPKYLFRKEGQNVTLSCEQNLNHDAMYWYRQDPGQGLRLIYYSQIVNDFQKGDIAEGYSVSREKKESFPLTVTSAQKNPTAFYLCASNNRLGLYEQYFGPGTRLTVT.

This chain joins TRBV9 and TRBJ2-2; D is possibly TRBD2 (6 bases). Trimming took 3 bases from V and 4 from J, leaving 10 bases between them. Per germline, CDR1 SGDLS and CDR2 YYNGEE. The CDR3 spans 14 residues. Written as DNA, the CDR3 is TGTGCCAGCAGCGAGCGACTAGTCACCGGGGAGCTGTTTTTT. This translates into CASSERLVTGELFF.

The gene calls are TRBV6-5 and TRBJ2-7; 8 nucleotides line up with TRBD1. The CDR3 is 15 amino acids. Germline assignment: CDR1 MNHEY and CDR2 SVGAGI. Unmatched junction bases numbered 11, after V lost 6 bases and J lost 4 bases. CDR3 in amino acids: CASSPAGRGPYEQYF. CDR3 in DNA: TGTGCCAGCAGCCCCGCTGGCAGGGGGCCTTACGAGCAGTACTTC.

The rearrangement uses TRBV15 and TRBJ2-2, with 9 bases lining up with TRBD1. CDR3 length: 15 residues. The ends lost 3 bases at V and 6 bases at J; junction bases unmatched: 5. Looked up from germline, CDR1 is LNHNV and CDR2 is YYDKDF (reference sequence). The CDR3 DNA follows: TGTGCCACCAGCAGCAGGACAGGGGTTCCCGGGGAGCTGTTTTTT. Protein: CATSSRTGVPGELFF. Combining the CDR3 with reference TRBV15 and TRBJ2-2 gives the whole variable domain DAMVIQNPRYQVTQFGKPVTLSCSQTLNHNVMYWYQQKSSQAPKLLFHYYDKDFNNEADTPDNFQSRRPNTSFCFLDIRSPGLGDTAMYLCATSSRTGVPGELFFGEGSRLTVL.

The V gene is TRBV19, the J gene TRBJ2-2; 9 bases fit TRBD1. The V gene's germline CDR1 is LNHDA and CDR2 SQIVND (reference sequence). J was trimmed by 10 bases and V by 7 bases; bases with no gene match: 10. The CDR3 has 14 amino acids. The CDR3 nucleotides read TGTGCCAGTAAATGGGACAGGGTGTCGGTGGAGCTGTTTTTT. The encoded protein is CASKWDRVSVELFF.

The chain has TRBV7-8 and TRBJ2-3, with a possible D match to TRBD2 (6 bases). Germline assignment: CDR1 SGHVS and CDR2 FQNEAQ. The CDR3 contains 17 residues. V was shortened by 3 bases and J by 1 base, with 17 bases between the two germline ends. CDR3 region: CASSLALRERGTDTQYF. The CDR3 bases are TGTGCCAGCAGCTTGGCCTTACGGGAGCGGGGCACAGATACGCAGTATTTT.

The chain recombines TRBV20-1 with TRBJ2-7, with D perhaps TRBD2 (5 bases). CDR1 DFQATT and CDR2 SNEGSKA come from the germline V gene (reference sequence). The CDR3 loop spans 11 amino acids. The V and J ends lost 1 base and 9 bases respectively, with 10 bases between them. The chain's CDR3 is CSARAREGQYF. The CDR3 nucleotides are TGCAGTGCTAGAGCCAGAGAGGGGCAGTACTTC.

This chain connects TRBV28 to TRBJ2-3, with D possibly matching TRBD2 (6 bases). The V end was cut by 10 bases, the J end by 4 bases, with 30 bases between. The CDR3 totals 18 residues. The V gene's germline CDR1 is MDHEN and CDR2 SYDVKM. The CDR3 region has the DNA TGTGCCACCTCAGGGAAATTTTTCGGGAGTAACCAAGCAGATACGCAGTATTTT. Translation: CATSGKFFGSNQADTQYF.

V gene TRBV18 combines with J gene TRBJ2-7; the match to TRBD1 covers 11 bases. The germline V gene has CDR1 KGHSH and CDR2 LQKENI. CDR3 size: 15 residues. V was pared by 3 bases and J by 4 bases, with 5 bases of the junction left unmatched. The CDR3 sequence: CASSPDGTGGYEQYF. CDR3 DNA sequence: TGTGCCAGCTCACCGGATGGGACAGGGGGTTACGAGCAGTACTTC.

The chain carries TRBV9 and TRBJ1-1; D uncertain. The CDR3 length is 11 residues. Germline CDR1 reads SGDLS; CDR2 reads YYNGEE. Between the trimmed V and J ends, which lost 4 bases and 5 bases, there was a span of 6 bases. The CDR3 DNA sequence: TGTGCCAGCAGCCCTCAAACTGAAGCTTTCTTT. This gives the protein CASSPQTEAFF.

This clone appeared once. The chain employs TRBV7-3 and TRBJ2-7, with a tentative D call TRBD1 (5 bases). The CDR3 loop spans 13 amino acids. Germline assignment: CDR1 SGHTA and CDR2 FQGTGA. Trimming shortened V by 2 bases and J by 2 bases, and 7 bases separated the two germline ends. The CDR3 coding sequence is TGTGCCAGCAGCTTAGACAGCGCCTACGAGCAGTACTTC. Protein product: CASSLDSAYEQYF. Variable domain in full (rest from reference TRBV7-3 and TRBJ2-7): GAGVSQTPSNKVTEKGKYVELRCDPISGHTALYWYRQSLGQGPEFLIYFQGTGAADDSGLPNDRFFAVRPEGSVSTLKIQRTERGDSAVYLCASSLDSAYEQYFGPGTRLTVT.

The chain combines TRBV27 with TRBJ2-4, with D perhaps TRBD1 or TRBD2 (5 bases each). In germline, CDR1 is MNHEY, CDR2 SMNVEV (reference sequence). Deletions cut 4 bases from V and 1 base from J, with 5 bases between. The CDR3 contains 13 residues. The CDR3 spells CASSWGAKNIQYF. The DNA for the CDR3 is TGTGCCAGCAGTTGGGGGGCCAAAAACATTCAGTACTTC.

On this clone itself: A read error is the likely source, as a far larger clone sits one nucleotide away. The chain is built from TRBV9 and TRBJ2-1, with TRBD2 matching 12 bases. J was trimmed by 5 bases and V by 2 bases; bases with no gene match: 2. This CDR3 region has 15 residues. Germline V gene data show CDR1 as SGDLS and CDR2 as YYNGEE. The CDR3: CASSVTSGSHNEQFF. The CDR3 DNA sequence: TGTGCCAGCAGCGTGACTAGCGGGAGCCACAATGAGCAGTTCTTC.

The chain is built from TRBV5-1 and TRBJ2-5; 9 bases are a match to TRBD1. Germline CDR1 is SGHRS and CDR2 is YFSETQ. V lost 5 bases and J lost 3; bases outside the gene matches: 8. The CDR3 is 15 amino acids. Written as DNA, the CDR3 is TGCGCCAGCAGTATAGGACAGGGGACTGAAGAGACCCAGTACTTC. Its translation is CASSIGQGTEETQYF. The variable domain in full, with the rest retrieved from reference TRBV5-1 and TRBJ2-5, is KAGVTQTPRYLIKTRGQQVTLSCSPISGHRSVSWYQQTPGQGLQFLFEYFSETQRNKGNFPGRFSGRQFSNSRSEMNVSTLELGDSALYLCASSIGQGTEETQYFGPGTRLLVL.

Concerning this clone itself: Mismatch with germline at one junction end may stem from a read error. The CDR3 region is CAGRTGPAYEQYF. The CDR3 nucleotides read TGTGCCGGGAGGACAGGCCCTGCCTACGAGCAGTACTTC. This chain connects TRBV30 to TRBJ2-7; D perhaps matches TRBD1 (7 bases). This CDR3 comprises 13 residues. Looked up from germline, CDR1 is GTSNPN and CDR2 is SVGIG (reference sequence).

On this clone: At one end the junction does not follow the germline gene, possibly because of a read error. V is TRBV5-1 and J is TRBJ2-3; D ambiguous. The CDR3 covers 14 residues. Germline V gene data show CDR1 as SGHRS and CDR2 as YFSETQ. The CDR3 region has the DNA TGCGCCAGCAGGTTGGGATTAAGCACAGATACGCAGTATTTT. This sequence encodes CASRLGLSTDTQYF. The entire variable domain, with the rest obtained from reference TRBV5-1 and TRBJ2-3, is as follows: KAGVTQTPRYLIKTRGQQVTLSCSPISGHRSVSWYQQTPGQGLQFLFEYFSETQRNKGNFPGRFSGRQFSNSRSEMNVSTLELGDSALYLCASRLGLSTDTQYFGPGTRLTVL.

The J gene is TRBJ1-3, the V gene TRBV5-1; D unclear. Germline values: CDR1 SGHRS, CDR2 YFSETQ. V lost 5 bases and J 0 bases, leaving 9 bases between the germline ends. CDR3 length: 14 amino acids. The CDR3 sequence is CASSNPGSGNTIYF. The DNA of the CDR3 is TGCGCCAGCAGTAATCCGGGCTCTGGAAACACCATATATTTT.

The chain has TRBV5-1 and TRBJ2-2, with TRBD1 matching over 8 bases. CDR3 length: 13 amino acids. Per germline, CDR1 SGHRS and CDR2 YFSETQ. J gave up 6 bases and V 3 bases, and 1 base lay outside the gene matches. CDR3 region: CASSWTGSGELFF. Written as DNA, the CDR3 is TGCGCCAGCAGCTGGACAGGGTCCGGGGAGCTGTTTTTT.

This chain links TRBV2 with TRBJ2-3, with 8 nucleotides matching TRBD1. The CDR3 is made up of 15 amino acids. Trimming took 7 bases from V and 3 from J; bases not matched to a gene: 9. Germline V CDR1 and CDR2: SNHLY, FYNNEI. DNA for the CDR3: TGTGCCAGCATCCCCCGGGACAGGTTTACAGATACGCAGTATTTT. It translates to CASIPRDRFTDTQYF. The variable domain in full, completed from reference TRBV2 and TRBJ2-3, reads EPEVTQTPSHQVTQMGQEVILRCVPISNHLYFYWYRQILGQKVEFLVSFYNNEISEKSEIFDDQFSVERPDGSNFTLKIRSTKLEDSAMYFCASIPRDRFTDTQYFGPGTRLTVL.

The V call is TRBV7-7, the J call TRBJ2-1; 7 nucleotides agree with TRBD2. The CDR3 consists of 15 residues. The V segment lost 0 bases and the J segment 5 bases; nucleotides outside the gene matches: 4. Germline CDR1 is SSHAT and CDR2 is FNYEAQ (reference sequence). CDR3 sequence (DNA): TGTGCCAGCAGCTTAGCGCGGGGGAGGGACAATGAGCAGTTCTTC. This encodes CASSLARGRDNEQFF.

As for this clone: This sample includes further DNA sequences coding for the same CDR3. This chain connects TRBV28 to TRBJ2-1; D unclear. This CDR3 has 12 residues. Germline CDR1 is MDHEN and CDR2 is SYDVKM. Trimming took off 4 bases at V and 8 bases at J, with 9 bases between the two ends. CDR3 in amino acids: CASSSPVDEQFF. The CDR3 region has the DNA TGTGCCAGCAGTTCACCTGTGGATGAGCAGTTCTTC.

This chain joins TRBV16 and TRBJ1-2; tentatively, D is TRBD1 (6 bases). V was shortened by 2 bases and J by 7 bases, with 20 bases between the two germline ends. This CDR3 is 16 amino acids long. Germline-derived CDR1 and CDR2 are KGHSY and FQNENV. The CDR3 region is CASSQQAPGQGIGYTF. The CDR3 DNA sequence: TGTGCCAGCAGCCAACAAGCCCCTGGGCAGGGGATTGGCTACACCTTC.

This chain links TRBV28 with TRBJ2-1; 12 bases fit TRBD2. CDR1 is MDHEN and CDR2 is SYDVKM in the germline V gene. The V segment lost 3 bases and the J segment 5 bases; nucleotides outside the gene matches: 11. This CDR3 has 18 residues. CDR3 DNA: TGTGCCAGCAGTTTGCCTAGCGGGAGGGCCTTAGTCCACAATGAGCAGTTCTTC. Its translation: CASSLPSGRALVHNEQFF.

The chain recombines TRBV7-9 with TRBJ2-7; tentatively, D is TRBD2 (7 bases). The CDR3 sequence is 15 residues long. Germline CDR1 and CDR2: SEHNR and FQNEAQ (reference sequence). Between the trimmed V and J ends, which lost 4 bases and 5 bases, there was a span of 18 bases. CDR3 sequence reads: CASSSRTGGGNEQYF. DNA for the CDR3: TGTGCCAGCAGCTCAAGAACAGGCGGGGGCAACGAGCAGTACTTC.

Concerning this clone: This CDR3 is also generated by other DNA sequences in the sample. The gene calls are TRBV5-1 and TRBJ2-7, with D perhaps assigned TRBD1 or TRBD2 (7 bases each). V lost 4 bases and J lost 4, with 15 bases in between. Germline V CDR1 and CDR2: SGHRS, YFSETQ. This CDR3 has 14 residues. CDR3 bases: TGCGCCAGCAGCCCTAGACAGGGAGGGTACGAGCAGTACTTC. Translating gives CASSPRQGGYEQYF.

The J gene is TRBJ2-6, the V gene TRBV4-1; D is ambiguous. Trimming removed 1 base at V and 2 bases at J, with 12 bases between. Germline-derived CDR1 and CDR2 are MGHRA and YSYEKL. The CDR3 consists of 17 residues. The CDR3 DNA sequence: TGCGCCAGCAGCCAAGTAGTATCGGTCGCTGGGGCCAACGTCCTGACTTTC. Residues: CASSQVVSVAGANVLTF.